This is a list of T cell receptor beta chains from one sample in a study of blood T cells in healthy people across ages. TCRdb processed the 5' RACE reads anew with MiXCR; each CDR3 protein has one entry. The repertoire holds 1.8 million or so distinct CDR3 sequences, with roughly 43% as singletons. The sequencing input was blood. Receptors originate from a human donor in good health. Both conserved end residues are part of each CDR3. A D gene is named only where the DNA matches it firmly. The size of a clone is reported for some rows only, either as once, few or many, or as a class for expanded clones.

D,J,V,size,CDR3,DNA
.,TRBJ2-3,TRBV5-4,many,CASSSWTNTDTQYF,TGTGCCAGCAGCTCGTGGACGAACACAGATACGCAGTATTTT
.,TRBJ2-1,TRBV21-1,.,CASSSLRPLKSSYNEQFF,TGTGCCAGCAGCTCCCTCCGACCCCTCAAAAGCTCCTACAATGAGCAGTTCTTC
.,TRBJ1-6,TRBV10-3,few,CAISETDNSPLHF,TGTGCCATCAGTGAGACAGACAATTCACCCCTCCACTTT
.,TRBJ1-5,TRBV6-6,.,CASSYTVSGYSNQPQHF,TGTGCCAGCAGTTATACGGTTTCGGGGTATAGCAATCAGCCCCAGCATTTT
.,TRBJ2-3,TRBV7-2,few,CASSLGLTAPGRPSTDTQYF,TGTGCCAGCAGCCTAGGTTTAACCGCCCCCGGAAGACCTTCGACAGATACGCAGTATTTT
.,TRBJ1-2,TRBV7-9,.,CASGFLNRDGYTF,TGTGCCAGCGGCTTCTTAAACAGAGATGGCTACACCTTC
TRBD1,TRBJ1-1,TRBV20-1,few,CSAGEQGMDTEAFF,TGCAGTGCCGGCGAACAGGGGATGGACACTGAAGCTTTCTTT
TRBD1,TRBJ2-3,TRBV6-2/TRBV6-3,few,CASSSGTGETDTQYF,TGTGCCAGCAGTTCTGGGACAGGGGAGACAGATACGCAGTATTTT
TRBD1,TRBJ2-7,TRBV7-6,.,CASSHDRGRVQYF,TGTGCCAGCAGCCACGACAGGGGGCGCGTCCAGTACTTC
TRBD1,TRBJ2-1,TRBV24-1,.,CATSDRQGSSYNEQFF,TGTGCCACCAGTGACCGACAGGGGAGCTCCTACAATGAGCAGTTCTTC
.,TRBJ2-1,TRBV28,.,CASSKVGTGWHEQFF,TGTGCCAGCAGTAAAGTCGGAACAGGGTGGCATGAGCAGTTCTTC
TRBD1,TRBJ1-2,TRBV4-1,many,CASSPRDRRNYGYTF,TGCGCCAGCAGCCCCCGGGACAGGAGGAACTATGGCTACACCTTC
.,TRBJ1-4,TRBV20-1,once,CSARGASFRKKRFF,TGCAGTGCTAGAGGTGCTTCGTTTAGGAAAAAACGGTTTTTT
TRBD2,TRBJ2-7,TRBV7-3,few,CASSVAGPPTPYEQYF,TGTGCCAGCAGTGTAGCGGGACCACCTACGCCTTACGAGCAGTACTTC
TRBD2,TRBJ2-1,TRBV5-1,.,CASSMGGGAYNEQFF,TGCGCCAGCAGTATGGGCGGGGGGGCGTACAATGAGCAGTTCTTC
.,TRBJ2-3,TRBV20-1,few,CSARRGGQNTQYF,TGCAGTGCTAGGCGTGGGGGGCAAAATACGCAGTATTTT
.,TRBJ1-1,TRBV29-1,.,CSAATVNTEAFF,TGCAGCGCCGCGACGGTAAACACTGAAGCTTTCTTT
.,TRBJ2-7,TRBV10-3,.,CATSKLTYDEQYF,TGTGCCACCTCTAAACTCACCTACGACGAGCAGTACTTC